This paragraph reports one T cell receptor (beta chain). These data come from a study of blood T cell repertoires in COVID-19. V lost 6 bases and J 5 bases, leaving 16 bases between the germline ends. Germline lookup yields CDR1 KGHSH and CDR2 LQKENI. CDR3 length equals 14 residues. The repertoire was sequenced with immunoSEQ multiplex PCR; TCRdb's copy has only in-frame clones and lacks some. The sample includes tens of thousands of clones, 77% seen only once; the top ten take about 15%. The sample taken for sequencing was peripheral blood. The chain has TRBV18 and TRBJ2-5; the D gene is possibly TRBD1 (8 bases). The origin of this receptor is a man aged 80 or over with active or convalescent COVID-19. The chain's CDR3 is CASSPTGEGETQYF. The CDR3 coding sequence is TGTGCCAGCTCTCCGACAGGGGAGGGGGAGACCCAGTACTTC.